The 17 T cell receptor beta chains presented below share a single source sample, sequenced in a study of blood T cell repertoires in COVID-19. Assay: immunoSEQ multiplex PCR; the TCRdb copy retains only in-frame clones and omits some. The top ten clones hold approximately 5.2% of a sample with roughly 48,000 clones, around 82% of them seen once. What was sequenced was peripheral blood. These receptors all come from a human donor in a cohort sampled during active COVID-19.

This chain uses TRBV7-8 with TRBJ2-7, with a weak D call TRBD1 (6 bases). V shed 1 base and J shed 5 bases, with 15 bases lying between them. CDR1 and CDR2 (germline): SGHVS, FQNEAQ. The CDR3 runs to 15 residues. Written as DNA, the CDR3 is TGTGCCAGCAGCTTAGTAAGGGGGACCCCCCACGAGCAGTACTTC. Residues: CASSLVRGTPHEQYF.

The V call is TRBV5-6, the J call TRBJ2-2, with D hard to call. Trimming removed 0 bases at V and 2 bases at J, with 5 bases between. Germline V gene lookup returns CDR1 SGHDT and CDR2 YYEEEE. The CDR3 has 14 residues. The CDR3 region is CASSLGVNTGELFF. CDR3 sequence (DNA): TGTGCCAGCAGCTTGGGCGTTAACACCGGGGAGCTGTTTTTT.

This clone was detected only once. This sequence joins TRBV9 and TRBJ2-1; D might be TRBD2 (7 bases). The germline V gene encodes CDR1 SGDLS and CDR2 YYNGEE. With 1 base removed from V and 9 bases from J, the gap between germline ends came to 14 bases. The CDR3 has 14 amino acids. CDR3 region: CASSVSGGRSEQFF. The CDR3 region has the DNA TGTGCCAGCAGCGTATCGGGGGGCCGGAGTGAGCAGTTCTTC. Variable domain in full (rest from reference TRBV9 and TRBJ2-1): DSGVTQTPKHLITATGQRVTLRCSPRSGDLSVYWYQQSLDQGLQFLIQYYNGEERAKGNILERFSAQQFPDLHSELNLSSLELGDSALYFCASSVSGGRSEQFFGPGTRLTVL.

The gene calls are TRBV11-2 and TRBJ2-7; 7 bases are a match to TRBD1. Germline V gene lookup returns CDR1 SGHAT and CDR2 FQNNGV. V gave up 4 bases and J gave up 4 bases; unmatched junction bases: 4. The CDR3 is 13 residues long. The CDR3 protein is CASSWGTAYEQYF. CDR3 DNA sequence: TGTGCCAGCAGCTGGGGGACAGCATACGAGCAGTACTTC.

DNA of the CDR3: TGTGCCAGCAGCATGACTAGCGGGGGTTTCGGTGAGCAGTTCTTC. Translating gives CASSMTSGGFGEQFF. J is TRBJ2-1 and V is TRBV2; 12 bases map to TRBD2. This CDR3 comprises 15 residues. The V gene's germline CDR1 is SNHLY and CDR2 FYNNEI. V lost 6 bases and J lost 9; bases outside the gene matches: 9.

V usage is TRBV30 and J usage is TRBJ1-2, with 10 bases identical to TRBD1. The ends lost 3 bases at V and 0 bases at J; junction bases unmatched: 1. There are 14 residues in the CDR3. The germline gives CDR1 GTSNPN, CDR2 SVGIG (reference sequence). Here the CDR3 DNA reads TGTGCCTGGAGCGGACAGGGGGCTAACTATGGCTACACCTTC. This sequence encodes CAWSGQGANYGYTF. Combining the CDR3 with reference TRBV30 and TRBJ1-2 gives the whole variable domain SQTIHQWPATLVQPVGSPLSLECTVEGTSNPNLYWYRQAAGRGLQLLFYSVGIGQISSEVPQNLSASRPQDRQFILSSKKLLLSDSGFYLCAWSGQGANYGYTFGSGTRLTVV.

The chain uses TRBV14 and TRBJ1-3, with D uncertain. With 1 base removed from V and 0 bases from J, the gap between germline ends came to 10 bases. The germline CDR1 and CDR2 sequences are SGHDN and FVKESK. CDR3 size: 16 residues. This chain's CDR3 is CASSQAGGVSGNTIYF. Here the CDR3 DNA reads TGTGCCAGCAGCCAAGCCGGTGGAGTCTCTGGAAACACCATATATTTT.

The J gene is TRBJ2-7, the V gene TRBV29-1; TRBD1 is a possible D gene (6 bases). Germline lookup yields CDR1 SQVTM and CDR2 ANQGSEA. Trimming stripped 6 bases from V and 3 bases from J, with 9 bases between. The length of the CDR3 is 11 residues. CDR3 in DNA: TGCAGCGTAAGGACAGTCTACGAGCAGTACTTC. Its translation: CSVRTVYEQYF.

This chain joins TRBV18 and TRBJ2-1; D perhaps matches TRBD2 (6 bases). This CDR3 spans 15 amino acids. V lost 4 bases, J lost 7 bases, and 17 bases lay in between. Germline CDR1 and CDR2: KGHSH and LQKENI. Written as DNA, the CDR3 is TGTGCCAGCTCACGGTTGGCGGGGCCCATAAATGAGCAGTTCTTC. It specifies CASSRLAGPINEQFF.

The chain is built from TRBV3-1 (or the pseudogene TRBV3-2) and TRBJ2-5; D is unresolved. CDR3 length equals 12 residues. The germline V gene encodes CDR1 LGHDT and CDR2 YNNKEL (reference sequence). V dropped 0 bases and J dropped 7 bases, with 6 bases sitting between them. The CDR3 is CASSQDQSTQYF. The DNA of the CDR3 is TGTGCCAGCAGCCAAGATCAGTCGACCCAGTACTTC.

The chain uses TRBV23-1 and TRBJ2-3, with TRBD2 matching 11 bases. Being an ORF, TRBV23-1 has a function that is uncertain. This CDR3 has 18 residues. V shed 2 bases, J shed 4 bases, and the junction held 11 bases outside the gene matches. Written as DNA, the CDR3 is TGCGCCAGCAGTCAAAAGACTAGCGGGGAGTCCTTTTCAGATACGCAGTATTTT. It translates to CASSQKTSGESFSDTQYF.

The chain has TRBV9 and TRBJ1-1, with D possibly TRBD1 on 6 matching bases. There are 16 residues in the CDR3. Germline V gene sequence: CDR1 SGDLS, CDR2 YYNGEE. V was cut by 4 bases and J by 0 bases, with 16 bases left in between. The CDR3 nucleotides are TGTGCCAGCAGCCTGGGGGGCGGGAGCATGAACACTGAAGCTTTCTTT. Encoded protein: CASSLGGGSMNTEAFF.

The chain has TRBV19 and TRBJ1-4; tentatively, D is TRBD1 (5 bases). Germline CDR1 and CDR2: LNHDA and SQIVND (reference sequence). The CDR3 has 13 amino acids. The ends were cut back, 1 base at V and 9 bases at J, with 9 bases in the middle. The DNA for the CDR3 is TGTGCCAGTAGTATAGCGGGGGAGAAAAAACTGTTTTTT. Its protein is CASSIAGEKKLFF.

The chain links TRBV2 to TRBJ1-5; the D gene is possibly TRBD1 (5 bases). Trimming cost V 6 bases and J 5 bases, with 8 bases left between them. This CDR3 contains 12 residues. Germline V gene data show CDR1 as SNHLY and CDR2 as FYNNEI. This CDR3 reads CASRQEYQPQHF. CDR3 bases: TGTGCCAGCAGACAGGAGTATCAGCCCCAGCATTTT.

This chain's CDR3 is CASSRGQNTDTQYF. The CDR3 DNA reads TGTGCCAGCTCACGGGGCCAGAATACAGATACGCAGTATTTT. V gene TRBV18 combines with J gene TRBJ2-3; D possibly corresponds to TRBD1 (5 bases). This CDR3 has 14 amino acids. V was shortened by 4 bases and J by 3 bases, with 11 bases between the two germline ends. Germline V CDR1 and CDR2: KGHSH, LQKENI.

V gene TRBV10-3 combines with J gene TRBJ1-6, with TRBD1 matching 11 bases. In germline, CDR1 is ENHRY, CDR2 SYGVKD. The CDR3 is 14 amino acids. J was trimmed by 9 bases and V by 4 bases; bases with no gene match: 2. The CDR3 is CAISVGTGGSPLHF. CDR3 coding DNA: TGTGCCATCAGTGTAGGGACAGGGGGTTCACCCCTCCACTTT.

The chain joins TRBV27 to TRBJ2-5; TRBD2 aligns across 10 bases. This CDR3 region has 16 residues. Germline V CDR1 and CDR2: MNHEY, SMNVEV (reference sequence). With V trimmed by 7 bases and J by 5 bases, 13 bases remained unmatched. The CDR3 DNA reads as TGTGCCAGCAAAGGTCTGAGCGGGGGGGCAGGGGAGACCCAGTACTTC. It encodes CASKGLSGGAGETQYF.